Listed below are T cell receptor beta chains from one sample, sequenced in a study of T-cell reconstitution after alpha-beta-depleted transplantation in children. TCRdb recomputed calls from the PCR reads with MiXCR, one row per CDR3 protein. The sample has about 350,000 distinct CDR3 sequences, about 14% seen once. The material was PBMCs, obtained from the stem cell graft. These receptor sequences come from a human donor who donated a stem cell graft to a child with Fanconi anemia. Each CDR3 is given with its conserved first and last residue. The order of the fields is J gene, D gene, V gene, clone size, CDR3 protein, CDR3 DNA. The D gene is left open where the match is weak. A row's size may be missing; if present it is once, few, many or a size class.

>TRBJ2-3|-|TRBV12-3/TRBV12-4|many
CASSLSLTDTQYF
TGTGCCAGCAGTTTAAGTCTCACAGATACGCAGTATTTT
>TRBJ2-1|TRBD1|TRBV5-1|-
CASSTGTGDEQFF
TGCGCCAGCAGCACGGGGACAGGCGATGAGCAGTTCTTC
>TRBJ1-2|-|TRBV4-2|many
CASSQDNRHGYTF
TGTGCCAGCAGCCAAGACAACCGCCATGGCTACACCTTC
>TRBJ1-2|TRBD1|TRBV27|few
CASSLRQGPGYTF
TGTGCCAGCAGTTTGAGACAGGGTCCTGGCTACACCTTC
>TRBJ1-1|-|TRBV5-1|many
CASSFNRNTEAFF
TGTGCCAGCAGTTTTAACAGGAACACTGAAGCTTTCTTT
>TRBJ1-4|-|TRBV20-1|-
CSALPGPAYEKLFF
TGCAGTGCTTTACCAGGGCCAGCGTATGAAAAACTGTTTTTT
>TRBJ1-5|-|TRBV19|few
CASSMGSNQPQHF
TGTGCCAGTAGTATGGGGTCCAATCAGCCCCAGCATTTT
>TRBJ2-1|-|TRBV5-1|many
CASSLVLSKIGDEQFF
TGCGCCAGCAGCTTGGTCCTAAGTAAAATAGGGGATGAGCAGTTCTTC
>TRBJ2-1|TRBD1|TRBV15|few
CATSGGQGGNEQFF
TGTGCCACCAGCGGAGGACAGGGAGGCAATGAGCAGTTCTTC
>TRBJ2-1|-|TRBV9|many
CASSPNGATNEQFF
TGTGCCAGCAGCCCCAACGGGGCTACCAATGAGCAGTTCTTC
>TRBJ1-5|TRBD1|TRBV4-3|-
CASSQGQGDNQPQHF
TGCGCCAGCAGCCAAGGTCAGGGGGACAATCAGCCCCAGCATTTT
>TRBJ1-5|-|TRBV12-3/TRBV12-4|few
CASLRGESNQPQHF
TGTGCCAGCCTGCGGGGCGAAAGCAATCAGCCCCAGCATTTT
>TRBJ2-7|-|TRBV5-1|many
CASSLDTGREQYF
TGCGCCAGCAGCTTGGACACAGGACGCGAGCAGTACTTC
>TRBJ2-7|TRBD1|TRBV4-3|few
CASSQESTGGSYEQYF
TGCGCCAGCAGCCAAGAATCAACAGGGGGATCCTACGAGCAGTACTTC
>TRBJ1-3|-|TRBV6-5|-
CASSYGNSGNTIYF
TGTGCCAGCAGTTACGGTAACTCTGGAAACACCATATATTTT
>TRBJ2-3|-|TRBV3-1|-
CASSQGVITGGSTDTQYF
TGTGCCAGCAGCCAAGGTGTTATAACAGGTGGTAGCACAGATACGCAGTATTTT
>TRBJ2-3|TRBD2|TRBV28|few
CASSQSGEKDDTQYF
TGTGCCAGCAGTCAAAGCGGGGAAAAGGACGATACGCAGTATTTT
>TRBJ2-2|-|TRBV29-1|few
CSVSPLGGRTGELFF
TGCAGCGTTTCTCCCCTGGGGGGCAGGACCGGGGAGCTGTTTTTT
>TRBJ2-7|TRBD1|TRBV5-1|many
CASSLEGQGMDEQYF
TGCGCCAGCAGCTTGGAGGGACAGGGTATGGACGAGCAGTACTTC
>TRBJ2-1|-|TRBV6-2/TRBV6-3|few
CASRLTVPDEQFF
TGTGCCAGCAGGCTGACAGTGCCGGATGAGCAGTTCTTC
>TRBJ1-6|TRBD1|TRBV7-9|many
CASSLATGGKGSPLHF
TGTGCCAGCAGCTTAGCTACAGGGGGAAAAGGATCACCCCTCCACTTT
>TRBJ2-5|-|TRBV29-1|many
CSGGKGEETQYF
TGCAGCGGGGGGAAGGGGGAAGAGACCCAGTACTTC
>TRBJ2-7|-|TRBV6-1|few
CASSEQGKNEQYF
TGTGCCAGCAGTGAACAGGGGAAAAACGAGCAGTACTTC
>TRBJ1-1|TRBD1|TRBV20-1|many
CSADGQGGLGTEAFF
TGCAGTGCCGACGGACAGGGAGGGTTGGGCACTGAAGCTTTCTTT
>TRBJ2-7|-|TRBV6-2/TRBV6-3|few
CASSYGSSSYEQYF
TGTGCCAGCAGTTACGGGAGCAGCTCCTACGAGCAGTACTTC
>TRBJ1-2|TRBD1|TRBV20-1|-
CSARDQTGPLSYGYTF
TGCAGTGCTAGAGATCAGACAGGGCCACTTTCCTATGGCTACACCTTC
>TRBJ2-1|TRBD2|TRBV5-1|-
CASSLVASGDNEQFF
TGCGCCAGCAGCTTGGTGGCTAGCGGGGACAATGAGCAGTTCTTC
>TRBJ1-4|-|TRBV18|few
CASSLFPSDGNEKLFF
TGTGCCAGCTCACTTTTTCCCTCCGACGGGAATGAAAAACTGTTTTTT
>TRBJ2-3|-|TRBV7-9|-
CASSLRQEPGDTQYF
TGTGCCAGCAGCCTCCGACAGGAGCCGGGGGATACGCAGTATTTT